Given below is one T cell receptor beta chain in context. These data are taken from a study of blood T cells in healthy people across ages. Using a J-beta primer mix together with a sample-barcoded 5' primer, a second PCR was run for about 6 to 11 cycles. From the 5' RACE reads, TCRdb called clonotypes with MiXCR, one entry per CDR3 protein. The sample contains hundreds of thousands of distinct CDR3 sequences, around 25% of which appear only once. Germline CDR1 DFQATT, CDR2 SNEGSKA (reference sequence). The CDR3 sequence is 16 residues long. With 0 bases removed from V and 4 bases from J, the gap between germline ends came to 16 bases. This same sample was also part of a study on T cells of mothers and their children. This second study says: All donors were healthy and Caucasian; they were a few mothers and their six children. For each mother, over 8 million TCR beta CDR3 reads were obtained, and for each child, some 3.1 million. Whether related or unrelated, pairs show similar shaping of TCR recombination output by thymic selection.

What was sequenced was blood. This sequence joins TRBV20-1 and TRBJ1-5; D not resolved. The receptor was isolated from a boy between 10 and 17 years old in good health. CDR3: CSARERVQFSNQPQHF. DNA of the CDR3: TGCAGTGCTAGAGAGCGGGTTCAGTTTTCTAATCAGCCCCAGCATTTT.